One and the same sample provided the 3 T cell receptor beta chains below, sequenced in a study of T cell repertoires in cytomegalovirus infection. TCRdb redid the calling of the reads with MiXCR, one entry per CDR3 protein. Of about 490,000 distinct CDR3 sequences in the sample, approximately 11% were seen once. Material: PBMCs. The origin of the receptors is a human donor in good health (CMV status not recorded). Some clones in this sample may be carry-over from other donors' samples.

The sample holds many counts of this clonotype. The chain carries TRBV28 and TRBJ1-1, with a tentative D call TRBD1 (5 bases). There are 13 residues in the CDR3. Per germline, CDR1 MDHEN and CDR2 SYDVKM. The germline V and J ends were trimmed by 8 bases and 2 bases, with 12 bases remaining between them. Here the CDR3 reads CASWDWRNTEAFF. The CDR3 DNA sequence: TGTGCCAGCTGGGACTGGCGAAACACTGAAGCTTTCTTT.

This clonotype occurred many times. The genes are TRBV6-6 and TRBJ1-4; TRBD1 agrees at 7 bases. Germline lookup yields CDR1 MNHNY and CDR2 SVGAGI (reference sequence). V gave up 6 bases and J gave up 2 bases; unmatched junction bases: 9. This CDR3 comprises 16 residues. CDR3 nucleotide sequence: TGTGCCAGCAGGCGACAGGGAACTTCGACTAATGAAAAACTGTTTTTT. Translation: CASRRQGTSTNEKLFF.

This clonotype was picked up many times. Relative to the germline gene, one junction end is altered; a read error may explain this. V gene TRBV7-7 combines with J gene TRBJ2-1; maybe TRBD2 (6 bases). Germline CDR1 reads SSHAT; CDR2 reads FNYEAQ (reference sequence). The CDR3 is 14 residues long. CDR3 sequence reads: CASSPAGRRGEQFF. CDR3 in DNA: TGTGCTAGCAGCCCCGCCGGGAGAAGGGGTGAGCAGTTCTTC. Using reference TRBV7-7 and TRBJ2-1 for the parts outside the CDR3, the full variable domain is GAGVSQSPRYKVTKRGQDVTLRCDPISSHATLYWYQQALGQGPEFLTYFNYEAQPDKSGLPSDRFSAERPEGSISTLTIQRTEQRDSAMYRCASSPAGRRGEQFFGPGTRLTVL.